What follows is one T cell receptor (beta chain) and its context. It has no known antigen specificity. Base qualities are not provided; no much larger clone lies one nucleotide away. These data come from a study of T cell repertoires in cytomegalovirus infection (dated by TCRdb to about 2019). Some background on the complete study: Alongside well-studied HLA-B-restricted epitopes, the peptide stimulations were aimed at recently identified HLA-C-restricted CMV epitopes, whose presentation resists viral immunomodulation. The HLA type of each donor mattered for the analysis, because public TCR beta signatures pointed to carriage of CMV infection along with the matching HLA type. General conclusions and limits of the study: Carriers of CMV infection plus the relevant HLA type were discriminated by the cumulative frequency of public TCR beta family members in the study cohort and in an independent roughly 340-donor cohort. The ex vivo response was dominated by HLA-C-restricted CMV-specific TCR beta clonotypes, and the single most frequent clonotype in two of eight donors was supplied by these HLA-C-restricted clonotypes.

The germline ends are 15 bases apart after V is trimmed by 0 bases and J by 7 bases. CDR1 and CDR2 (PRHDT, FYEKMQ) derive from the germline V gene (reference sequence). The CDR3 holds 16 amino acids from the cysteine to the phenylalanine. CDR3 DNA is the only sequence kept; it has 48 bases, read in frame from the first base. These reads were obtained on an Illumina HiSeq 1500. TCRdb reran the public reads through fastp at Q25 and MiXCR, keeping productive beta chains. Rows with one shared CDR3 protein collapse into an entry with the most common genes and DNA. The sample data list about 770,000 distinct CDR3 sequences, and roughly 28% of these were observed just once. 10% to 15% of the sample is held by the ten biggest clonotypes. In the paper's terms, the treatment or condition label means: in vitro stimulation with specific CMV peptide epitopes to enrich CMV-specific T cells.

The TCR sequence derives from a human donor in good health (CMV status not recorded). Some clones in this sample may be carry-over from other donors' samples. The V and J genes are TRBV13 and TRBJ1-4; no D segment can be confidently identified. Material: cultured CD8+ T cells from PBMCs, obtained from culture after CMV antigen stimulation. The sequence in DNA is TGTGCCAGCAGCTTAGGCCGCGGAGGAAATCCTGAAAAACTGTTTTTT. Its protein is CASSLGRGGNPEKLFF.